These 26 T cell receptor beta chains were sequenced from one sample in a study of vaccination and CD4 T cells after COVID-19. The Oncomine TCR Beta short-read assay was what sequenced the DNA obtained from cultured CD4+ T cells. In TCRdb, the PCR reads were re-called with MiXCR into one record per CDR3 protein. The sample lists about 17,000 distinct CDR3 sequences; around 50% were seen once. These receptors' antigens are unknown. Time point denoted: late sampling 161 to 241 days after vaccination in a few convalescent patients. Treatment described: roughly nine-day PBMC culture with coronavirus spike peptide pools or control peptides (ViraFEST assay). Sequencing used CD4+ T cells from blood, cultured in vitro, obtained about 7 months after SARS-CoV-2 vaccination. Receptors originate from a human donor who had recovered from COVID-19.

This chain uses TRBV2 with TRBJ2-3, with D tentatively TRBD2 (10 bases). V lost 5 bases and J 2 bases, leaving 26 bases between the germline ends. CDR1 is SNHLY, CDR2 FYNNEI, per germline. CDR3 length: 19 amino acids. CDR3 DNA: TGTGCCAGCAGTCCGGGACAGGGCCGAACTAGCGGGGCCACAGATACGCAGTATTTT. The encoded protein is CASSPGQGRTSGATDTQYF.

This rearrangement joins TRBV29-1 to TRBJ1-2; 9 nucleotides match TRBD1. This CDR3 is built from 14 residues. In germline, CDR1 is SQVTM, CDR2 ANQGSEA. J was trimmed by 5 bases and V by 6 bases; bases with no gene match: 10. DNA for the CDR3: TGCAGCGTAGGGACAGGGTACCCTTCTTATGGCTACACCTTC. Translating gives CSVGTGYPSYGYTF.

The J gene is TRBJ2-5, the V gene TRBV6-4, with unresolved D. V was cut by 6 bases and J by 3 bases, with 14 bases left in between. This CDR3 contains 14 residues. Per the germline V gene, CDR1 is MRHNA and CDR2 is SNTAGT. CDR3 residues: CASSKWQTKETQYF. The CDR3 bases are TGTGCCAGCAGCAAATGGCAGACCAAAGAGACCCAGTACTTC.

The chain recombines TRBV2 with TRBJ2-5, with D possibly TRBD2 on 6 matching bases. This CDR3 spans 13 amino acids. V lost 6 bases, J lost 5 bases, and 13 bases lay in between. Looked up from germline, CDR1 is SNHLY and CDR2 is FYNNEI. The CDR3: CASRDYPAETQYF. The CDR3 nucleotides are TGTGCCAGCAGGGACTACCCCGCCGAGACCCAGTACTTC.

This sequence joins TRBV7-6 and TRBJ2-3, with D uncertain. This CDR3 is 12 amino acids long. V was shortened by 0 bases and J by 9 bases, with 7 bases between the two germline ends. The V gene's germline CDR1 is SGHVS and CDR2 FNYEAQ. The CDR3 reads CASSLARETQYF. The CDR3 nucleotides read TGTGCCAGCAGCTTAGCGAGAGAGACGCAGTATTTT.

This chain links TRBV20-1 with TRBJ1-4; D is ambiguous. This CDR3 is 15 amino acids long. Germline assignment: CDR1 DFQATT and CDR2 SNEGSKA (reference sequence). V gave up 2 bases and J gave up 6 bases, with 16 bases separating them. CDR3 in amino acids: CSARKTSKADEKLFF. CDR3 DNA: TGCAGTGCTAGAAAGACCTCCAAGGCGGATGAAAAACTGTTTTTT.

In DNA form, the CDR3 reads TGCAGTGCCGGCCGGGGACAGGGATCCTACGAGCAGTACTTC. As protein: CSAGRGQGSYEQYF. The J gene is TRBJ2-7, the V gene TRBV20-1; 9 bases map to TRBD1. The V gene end was trimmed by 6 bases and the J gene end by 1 base; junction bases not matched to a gene: 7. The V gene's germline CDR1 is DFQATT and CDR2 SNEGSKA (reference sequence). This CDR3 spans 14 amino acids.

J is TRBJ2-5 and V is TRBV11-3, with 10 nucleotides matching TRBD2. The CDR3 length is 17 residues. Trimming removed 5 bases from V and 1 base from J; junction bases left unmatched: 10. The germline gives CDR1 SGHNT, CDR2 YENEEA. CDR3 amino acids: CASSLGRASGGQETQYF. CDR3 sequence (DNA): TGTGCCAGCAGCCTAGGTAGGGCTAGCGGGGGCCAAGAGACCCAGTACTTC.

V usage is TRBV4-3 and J usage is TRBJ2-3; 10 positions agree with TRBD2. Germline V lookup: CDR1 LGHNA, CDR2 YSLEER. The CDR3 is 16 residues long. V lost 4 bases and J lost 2; bases outside the gene matches: 6. The CDR3 loop is CASSPDLAGATDTQYF. CDR3 sequence (DNA): TGCGCCAGCAGCCCGGACCTAGCGGGAGCCACAGATACGCAGTATTTT.

This clonotype appeared a few times. This chain connects TRBV6-1 to TRBJ1-1; no definite D call. Germline V gene data show CDR1 as MNHNS and CDR2 as SASEGT. This CDR3 comprises 14 residues. V lost 4 bases and J 4 bases, leaving 13 bases between the germline ends. The CDR3 spells CASSGIPGVTEAFF. DNA for the CDR3: TGTGCCAGCAGTGGGATACCGGGAGTCACTGAAGCTTTCTTT.

The rearrangement uses TRBV7-9 and TRBJ2-1, with D uncertain. The germline CDR1 and CDR2 sequences are SEHNR and FQNEAQ (reference sequence). The CDR3 is 16 amino acids. V shed 5 bases and J shed 7 bases, with 21 bases lying between them. The CDR3, as DNA: TGTGCCAGCAGCCCTCCTATACCAACCATACGGAATGAGCAGTTCTTC. This translates into CASSPPIPTIRNEQFF.

V and J are TRBV6-5 and TRBJ2-1; 7 positions agree with TRBD2. After removal of 0 bases from V and 6 bases from J, the junction contained 11 bases not matched to a gene. The CDR3 loop spans 17 amino acids. Germline V CDR1 and CDR2: MNHEY, SVGAGI. CDR3 region: CASSYSASGLESNEQFF. The CDR3 nucleotides are TGTGCCAGCAGTTACTCGGCTAGCGGTTTAGAGAGCAATGAGCAGTTCTTC.

The chain links TRBV19 to TRBJ1-5; D uncertain. Trimming left V 5 bases short and J 3 bases short, with 8 bases between. The germline V gene encodes CDR1 LNHDA and CDR2 SQIVND (reference sequence). This CDR3 has 13 amino acids. CDR3 residues: CASSVVHNQPQHF. CDR3 DNA sequence: TGTGCCAGTAGTGTTGTCCACAATCAGCCCCAGCATTTT.

The DNA of the CDR3 is TGTGCCAGCAGCTCGGACAGGTACTACTATGGCTACACCTTC. Amino acid sequence: CASSSDRYYYGYTF. This rearrangement joins TRBV11-3 to TRBJ1-2; 7 bases are a match to TRBD1. CDR3 size: 14 residues. After removal of 4 bases from V and 3 bases from J, the junction contained 5 bases not matched to a gene. Germline CDR1 SGHNT, CDR2 YENEEA.

This chain links TRBV7-2 with TRBJ2-2; 7 bases line up with TRBD1. The CDR3 consists of 15 residues. J was trimmed by 4 bases and V by 5 bases; bases with no gene match: 7. CDR1 is SGHTA, CDR2 FQGNSA, per germline. CDR3 coding DNA: TGTGCCAGCAGCCTCGGACAGGCATTCACCGGGGAGCTGTTTTTT. Encoded protein: CASSLGQAFTGELFF.

J is TRBJ2-5 and V is TRBV5-6; D is perhaps TRBD2 (5 bases). V was shortened by 4 bases and J by 5 bases, with 18 bases between the two germline ends. From germline, CDR1 is SGHDT and CDR2 YYEEEE. The CDR3 is made up of 15 amino acids. CDR3: CASSGELARVETQYF. As DNA, the CDR3 is TGTGCCAGCAGCGGGGAGCTAGCCCGGGTGGAGACCCAGTACTTC.

V gene TRBV6-5 combines with J gene TRBJ2-7; perhaps TRBD1 as D (5 bases). This CDR3 has 13 residues. Germline V gene sequence: CDR1 MNHEY, CDR2 SVGAGI. The V gene lost 4 bases and the J gene lost 3 bases, with 10 bases spanning the gap. The CDR3, as DNA: TGTGCCAGCAGTTTATCGACAGACTACGAGCAGTACTTC. It specifies CASSLSTDYEQYF.

The chain combines TRBV7-8 with TRBJ2-6, with D possibly matching TRBD2 (6 bases). Germline V gene lookup returns CDR1 SGHVS and CDR2 FQNEAQ. Trimming stripped 0 bases from V and 3 bases from J, with 12 bases between. The CDR3 spans 17 residues. The CDR3 DNA is TGTGCCAGCAGCTTAGCGTTTGGGAGGAGTGGGGCCAACGTCCTGACTTTC. As protein: CASSLAFGRSGANVLTF.

V gene TRBV18 combines with J gene TRBJ2-5; D unclear. The CDR3 runs 13 residues. Germline V lookup: CDR1 KGHSH, CDR2 LQKENI. V lost 5 bases and J lost 1, with 8 bases in between. The CDR3 here is CASSETIQETQYF. The CDR3 DNA is TGTGCCAGCTCAGAGACAATCCAAGAGACCCAGTACTTC.

V and J are TRBV19 and TRBJ1-1, with D tentatively TRBD1 (6 bases). This CDR3 comprises 15 residues. Germline V gives CDR1 LNHDA, CDR2 SQIVND (reference sequence). V lost 4 bases and J lost 4, with 16 bases in between. The CDR3 reads CASSNPFRGATEAFF. The DNA for the CDR3 is TGTGCCAGTAGTAACCCATTTCGGGGGGCCACTGAAGCTTTCTTT.

This sequence joins TRBV10-2 and TRBJ1-2; 11 bases are a match to TRBD1. Germline CDR1 WSHSY, CDR2 SAAADI. The CDR3 has 16 residues. The ends lost 4 bases at V and 8 bases at J; junction bases unmatched: 12. CDR3 protein: CASSGTGGEKAAGYTF. The CDR3 DNA reads as TGCGCCAGCAGTGGGACAGGGGGCGAAAAAGCAGCCGGCTACACCTTC.

This rearrangement joins TRBV19 to TRBJ2-7; 8 bases match TRBD2. The ends lost 3 bases at V and 3 bases at J; junction bases unmatched: 13. This CDR3 is 17 amino acids long. Germline values: CDR1 LNHDA, CDR2 SQIVND (reference sequence). The CDR3 here is CASSIQGRTSSVYEQYF. CDR3 in DNA: TGTGCCAGTAGTATTCAAGGGAGGACTAGCTCGGTCTACGAGCAGTACTTC.

The gene calls are TRBV18 and TRBJ1-2; the match to TRBD1 covers 9 bases. This CDR3 comprises 15 residues. V lost 0 bases, J lost 7 bases, and 6 bases stayed unmatched. Germline values: CDR1 KGHSH, CDR2 LQKENI. CDR3 sequence: CASSPPTGGESGYTF. In DNA form, the CDR3 reads TGTGCCAGCTCACCACCTACAGGGGGCGAATCTGGCTACACCTTC.

This clonotype has just a few counts. The genes are TRBV20-1 and TRBJ2-6; tentatively, D is TRBD1 (5 bases). The germline V gene encodes CDR1 DFQATT and CDR2 SNEGSKA (reference sequence). Trimming left V 0 bases short and J 2 bases short, with 8 bases between. The CDR3 is 15 amino acids. The CDR3 DNA reads as TGCAGTGCTAGAGATCAAGGGGCTGGGGCCAACGTCCTGACTTTC. It is translated as CSARDQGAGANVLTF.

This clonotype has only one observation. The rearrangement joins TRBV25-1 to TRBJ1-2; possible D gene TRBD1, 5 bases. The ends were cut back, 1 base at V and 6 bases at J, with 18 bases in the middle. This CDR3 region has 16 residues. Germline V lookup: CDR1 MGHDK, CDR2 SYGVNS. The CDR3 is CASSEFIGQPGHGYTF. The CDR3 coding sequence is TGTGCCAGCAGTGAATTTATTGGTCAGCCGGGGCATGGCTACACCTTC.

The chain recombines TRBV15 with TRBJ2-5; 10 positions match TRBD2. The V gene end was trimmed by 9 bases and the J gene end by 5 bases; junction bases not matched to a gene: 6. This CDR3 is 13 amino acids long. CDR1 LNHNV and CDR2 YYDKDF come from the germline V gene (reference sequence). The CDR3 nucleotides are TGTGCCACAAGCGGGGGGGAACGGGAGACCCAGTACTTC. Its translation: CATSGGERETQYF.